Listed below are T cell receptor beta chains from one sample, sequenced in a study of T cell changes during pregnancy in multiple sclerosis. Assay: immunoSEQ multiplex PCR; the TCRdb copy retains only in-frame clones and omits some. The table includes about 50,000 clones, 90% to 95% detected once. Sequenced here: CD4+ T cells from peripheral blood mononuclear cells, sampled after pregnancy. The receptor set was obtained from a female donor with multiple sclerosis, enrolled in a pregnancy study. The CDR3 runs from the conserved cysteine through the conserved F or W. The order of the fields is D gene, J gene, clone size, V gene, CDR3 protein, CDR3 DNA. The D gene is left open where the match is weak. The size of a clone is reported for some rows only, either as once, few or many, or as a class for expanded clones.

>TRBD1|TRBJ1-2|NA|TRBV10-3
CAVQIGQGSSYTF
TGTGCCGTCCAAATCGGACAGGGTTCGAGCTACACCTTC
>TRBD2|TRBJ2-7|NA|TRBV30
CAWSPPGSGRDEQYF
TGTGCCTGGAGTCCCCCTGGGAGCGGGAGAGACGAGCAGTACTTC
>TRBD2|TRBJ2-2|NA|TRBV5-1
CASSNSGSTGELFF
TGCGCCAGCAGCAATAGCGGGTCCACCGGGGAGCTGTTTTTT
>TRBD2|TRBJ2-1|NA|TRBV18
CASSPPATSGRYEFF
TGTGCCAGCTCACCACCGGCGACTAGCGGGAGATACGAGTTCTTC
>NA|TRBJ2-3|NA|TRBV9
CASSDGQDLTDTQYF
TGTGCCAGCAGCGATGGGCAGGACTTAACAGATACGCAGTATTTT
>TRBD1|TRBJ2-3|NA|TRBV19
CASSMGRGPGDTQYF
TGTGCCAGTAGTATGGGCAGGGGGCCGGGAGATACGCAGTATTTT
>NA|TRBJ2-3|few|TRBV6-1
CASSRDTSTDTQYF
TGTGCCAGCAGCCGGGACACGAGCACAGATACGCAGTATTTT
>TRBD2|TRBJ2-7|NA|TRBV14
CASSQGFSGSNYEQYF
TGTGCCAGCAGCCAAGGGTTTAGCGGGAGTAACTACGAGCAGTACTTC
>TRBD2|TRBJ2-7|NA|TRBV9
CASGSGLADYEQYF
TGTGCCAGCGGTTCGGGACTAGCGGACTACGAGCAGTACTTC
>TRBD1|TRBJ2-1|NA|TRBV5-4
CASSLPGQGLHEQFF
TGTGCCAGCAGCCTCCCGGGACAGGGTTTGCATGAGCAGTTCTTC
>TRBD2|TRBJ2-7|NA|TRBV27
CASSLRRLAGDPSSYEQYF
TGTGCCAGCAGTCTGAGGAGACTAGCGGGAGATCCGAGCTCCTACGAGCAGTACTTC
>TRBD1|TRBJ1-5|NA|TRBV5-3
CARPRQGAPQHF
TGTGCCAGACCCCGACAGGGAGCGCCCCAGCATTTT
>TRBD2|TRBJ2-5|NA|TRBV28
CASSYPGLAAGETQYF
TGTGCCAGCAGTTATCCGGGACTAGCGGCGGGGGAGACCCAGTACTTC
>NA|TRBJ1-2|NA|TRBV5-1
CASSLTGSYGYTF
TGCGCCAGCAGCCTTACAGGCTCCTATGGCTACACCTTC
>NA|TRBJ2-2|NA|TRBV30
CAFDRQPLANTGELFF
TGTGCCTTCGATCGACAACCACTCGCGAACACCGGGGAGCTGTTTTTT
>TRBD2|TRBJ2-3|NA|TRBV11-2
CASSPSLAGITDTQYF
TGTGCCAGCAGCCCATCTCTAGCGGGCATCACAGATACGCAGTATTTT
>TRBD1|TRBJ2-7|NA|TRBV4-2
CASSQDGTDEQYF
TGTGCCAGCAGCCAAGATGGGACAGACGAGCAGTACTTC
>TRBD2|TRBJ2-7|once|TRBV15
CATSDPSGRASEQYF
TGTGCCACCAGCGACCCGAGCGGGAGGGCCTCCGAGCAGTACTTC
>TRBD1|TRBJ1-3|once|TRBV2
CASSRQGGFGNTIYF
TGTGCCAGCAGTCGACAGGGGGGCTTTGGAAACACCATATATTTT
>TRBD1|TRBJ2-7|NA|TRBV5-1
CASSHLTGEIYEQYF
TGCGCCAGCAGCCACCTGACAGGGGAAATCTACGAGCAGTACTTC
>NA|TRBJ1-2|NA|TRBV19
CASLNPGKLNGYTF
TGTGCCAGCCTAAATCCCGGGAAACTAAATGGCTACACCTTC
>TRBD1|TRBJ1-1|NA|TRBV5-1
CASSSGQVNTEAFF
TGCGCCAGCAGCTCGGGACAGGTGAACACTGAAGCTTTCTTT
>NA|TRBJ2-3|NA|TRBV29-1
CSAKDRLTSTDTQYF
TGCAGCGCTAAGGACAGATTGACTAGCACAGATACGCAGTATTTT
>NA|TRBJ1-6|NA|TRBV2
CASSLAAGGNSPLHF
TGTGCCAGCAGCCTCGCGGCGGGGGGCAATTCACCCCTCCACTTT
>NA|TRBJ2-6|NA|TRBV2
CASSWTDSGANVLTF
TGTGCCAGCAGCTGGACAGACTCTGGGGCCAACGTCCTGACTTTC
>NA|TRBJ2-7|NA|TRBV6-1
CASSGLVAAAYEQYF
TGTGCCAGCAGTGGGTTAGTAGCGGCGGCCTACGAGCAGTACTTC
>NA|TRBJ2-7|NA|TRBV5-4
CASSLAEVSYEQYF
TGTGCCAGCAGCTTGGCAGAAGTCTCCTACGAGCAGTACTTC
>NA|TRBJ1-4|NA|TRBV27
CASSLYPGLEKLFF
TGTGCCAGCAGTTTATATCCAGGGCTTGAAAAACTGTTTTTT
>TRBD2|TRBJ2-1|NA|TRBV7-9
CASSLSPAGGGDEQFF
TGTGCCAGCAGCTTAAGTCCAGCGGGTGGGGGGGATGAGCAGTTCTTC
>NA|TRBJ2-3|once|TRBV21-1
CASSKEWRSRTDTQYF
TGTGCCAGCAGCAAAGAGTGGCGGAGCCGCACAGATACGCAGTATTTT
>NA|TRBJ1-2|NA|TRBV20-1
CSAGANYGYTF
TGCAGTGCCGGAGCTAACTATGGCTACACCTTC
>TRBD2|TRBJ2-5|NA|TRBV28
CASSFSGIGETQYF
TGTGCCAGCAGCTTTAGCGGGATAGGCGAGACCCAGTACTTC
>NA|TRBJ2-3|NA|TRBV5-1
CASRIGEDTQYF
TGCGCCAGCAGAATTGGGGAGGATACGCAGTATTTT
>TRBD2|TRBJ2-3|NA|TRBV5-1
CASSFGLAGTDTQYF
TGCGCCAGCAGCTTCGGACTAGCGGGCACAGATACGCAGTATTTT
>TRBD1|TRBJ2-1|NA|TRBV5-1
CASSLQTGGHEQFF
TGCGCCAGCAGCTTACAGACAGGGGGCCATGAGCAGTTCTTC
>NA|TRBJ1-3|NA|TRBV18
CASSPRQGVIGNTIYF
TGTGCCAGCTCACCACGGCAGGGTGTCATTGGAAACACCATATATTTT
>NA|TRBJ2-7|NA|TRBV9
CASSVPGQLIPYEQYF
TGTGCCAGCAGCGTGCCGGGACAACTGATACCCTACGAGCAGTACTTC
>NA|TRBJ2-3|once|TRBV19
CASTSRARGTDTQYF
TGTGCCAGTACCTCTAGAGCCAGGGGCACAGATACGCAGTATTTT
>NA|TRBJ1-4|NA|TRBV11-2
CASSLRLGEGHEKLFF
TGTGCCAGCAGCTTACGCCTTGGGGAGGGGCATGAAAAACTGTTTTTT
>TRBD1|TRBJ2-3|few|TRBV4-1
CASRGQGTDTQYF
TGCGCCAGCAGAGGACAGGGAACAGATACGCAGTATTTT
>NA|TRBJ1-5|NA|TRBV18
CASSYDRSNQPQHF
TGTGCCAGCTCATACGACAGGAGCAATCAGCCCCAGCATTTT
>TRBD1|TRBJ1-4|NA|TRBV2
CASRLTGSNEKLFF
TGTGCCAGCAGATTGACAGGGTCAAATGAAAAACTGTTTTTT
>NA|TRBJ1-2|NA|TRBV5-4
CASSTPGGYGYTF
TGTGCCAGCAGTACGCCCGGGGGCTATGGCTACACCTTC
>TRBD2|TRBJ2-2|NA|TRBV7-9
CASSFGTSGATGELFF
TGTGCCAGCAGTTTCGGGACTAGCGGTGCCACCGGGGAGCTGTTTTTT
>NA|TRBJ2-7|NA|TRBV6-5
CASTPPGDYEQYF
TGTGCCAGCACCCCGCCCGGGGACTACGAGCAGTACTTC
>TRBD1|TRBJ1-2|NA|TRBV30
CAWSVGDRDRGYPNYGYTF
TGTGCCTGGAGTGTAGGGGACCGGGACAGGGGGTACCCTAACTATGGCTACACCTTC